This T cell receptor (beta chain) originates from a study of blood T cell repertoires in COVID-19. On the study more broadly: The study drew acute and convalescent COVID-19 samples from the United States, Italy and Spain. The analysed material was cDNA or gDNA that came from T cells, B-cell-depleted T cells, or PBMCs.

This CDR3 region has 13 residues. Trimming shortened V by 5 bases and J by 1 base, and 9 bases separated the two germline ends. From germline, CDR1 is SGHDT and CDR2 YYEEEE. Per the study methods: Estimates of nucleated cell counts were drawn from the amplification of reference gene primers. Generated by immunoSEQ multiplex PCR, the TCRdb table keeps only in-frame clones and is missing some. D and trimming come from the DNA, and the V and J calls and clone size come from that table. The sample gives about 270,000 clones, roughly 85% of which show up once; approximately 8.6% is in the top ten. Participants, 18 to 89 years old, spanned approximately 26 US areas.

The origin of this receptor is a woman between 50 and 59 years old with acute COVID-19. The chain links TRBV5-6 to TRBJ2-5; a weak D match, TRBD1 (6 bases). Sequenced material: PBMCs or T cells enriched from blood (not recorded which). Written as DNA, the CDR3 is TGTGCCAGCAGTTGGACAGTCCAAGAGACCCAGTACTTC. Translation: CASSWTVQETQYF. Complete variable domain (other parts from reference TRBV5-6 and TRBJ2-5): DAGVTQSPTHLIKTRGQQVTLRCSPKSGHDTVSWYQQALGQGPQFIFQYYEEEERQRGNFPDRFSGHQFPNYSSELNVNALLLGDSALYLCASSWTVQETQYFGPGTRLLVL.